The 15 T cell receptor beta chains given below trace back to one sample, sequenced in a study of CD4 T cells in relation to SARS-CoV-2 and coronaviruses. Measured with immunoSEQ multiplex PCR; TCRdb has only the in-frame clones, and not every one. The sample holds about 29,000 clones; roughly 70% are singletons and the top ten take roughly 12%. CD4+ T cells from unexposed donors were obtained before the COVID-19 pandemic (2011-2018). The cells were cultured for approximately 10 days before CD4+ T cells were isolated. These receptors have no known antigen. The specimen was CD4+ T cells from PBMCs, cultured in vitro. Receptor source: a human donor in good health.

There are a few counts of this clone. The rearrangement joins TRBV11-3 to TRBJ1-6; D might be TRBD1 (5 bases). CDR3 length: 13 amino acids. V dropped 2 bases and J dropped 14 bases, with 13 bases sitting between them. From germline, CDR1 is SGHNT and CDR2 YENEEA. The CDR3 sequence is CASSLTPDKALHF. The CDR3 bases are TGTGCCAGCAGCTTAACCCCGGACAAGGCCCTCCACTTT. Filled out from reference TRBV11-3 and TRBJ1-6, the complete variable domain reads EAGVVQSPRYKIIEKKQPVAFWCNPISGHNTLYWYLQNLGQGPELLIRYENEEAVDDSQLPKDRFSAERLKGVDSTLKIQPAELGDSAVYLCASSLTPDKALHFGNGTRLTVT.

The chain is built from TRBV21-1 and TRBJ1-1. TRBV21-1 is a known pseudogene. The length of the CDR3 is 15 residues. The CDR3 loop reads CASTVGGDMNTEAFF. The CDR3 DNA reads TGTGCCAGCACCGTTGGGGGGGACATGAACACTGAAGCTTTCTTT.

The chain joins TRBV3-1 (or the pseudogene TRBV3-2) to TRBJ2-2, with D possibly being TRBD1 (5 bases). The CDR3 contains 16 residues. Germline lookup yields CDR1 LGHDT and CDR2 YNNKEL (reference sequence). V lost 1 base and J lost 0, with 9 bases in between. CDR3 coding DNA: TGTGCCAGCAGCCAAGGGGGCAGGGCGAACACCGGGGAGCTGTTTTTT. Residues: CASSQGGRANTGELFF.

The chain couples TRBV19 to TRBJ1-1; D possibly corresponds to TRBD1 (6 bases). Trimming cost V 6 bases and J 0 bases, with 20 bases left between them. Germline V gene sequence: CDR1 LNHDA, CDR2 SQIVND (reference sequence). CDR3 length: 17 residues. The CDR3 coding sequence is TGTGCCAGTAGGACAGGCTCCAATCGGGCGATGAACACTGAAGCTTTCTTT. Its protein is CASRTGSNRAMNTEAFF.

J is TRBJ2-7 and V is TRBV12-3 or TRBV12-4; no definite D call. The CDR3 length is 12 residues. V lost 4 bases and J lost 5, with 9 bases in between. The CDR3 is CASSSGLDEQYF. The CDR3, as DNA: TGTGCCAGCAGTTCCGGTCTCGACGAGCAGTACTTC.

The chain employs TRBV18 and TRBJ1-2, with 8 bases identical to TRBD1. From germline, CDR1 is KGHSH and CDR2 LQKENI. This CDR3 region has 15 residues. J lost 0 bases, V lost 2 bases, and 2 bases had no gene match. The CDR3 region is CASSPRTGTNYGYTF. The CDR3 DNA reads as TGTGCCAGCTCACCAAGGACAGGGACTAACTATGGCTACACCTTC.

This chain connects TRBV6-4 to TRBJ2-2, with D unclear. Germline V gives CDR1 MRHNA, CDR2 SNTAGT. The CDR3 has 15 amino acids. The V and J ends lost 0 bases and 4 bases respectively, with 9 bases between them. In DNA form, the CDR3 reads TGTGCCAGCAGTGACTCGAGGTCTGCCACCGGGGAGCTGTTTTTT. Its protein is CASSDSRSATGELFF.

The CDR3 nucleotides are TGTGCCAGCAGCCTTGGACTAGCGGCCTACAATGAGCAGTTCTTC. The encoded protein is CASSLGLAAYNEQFF. The chain has TRBV7-9 and TRBJ2-1; 10 bases line up with TRBD2. V lost 5 bases to trimming and J lost 2 bases; unmatched junction nucleotides: 3. CDR1 is SEHNR and CDR2 is FQNEAQ in the germline V gene (reference sequence). The CDR3 is made up of 15 amino acids. The variable domain in full, with the rest retrieved from reference TRBV7-9 and TRBJ2-1, is DTGVSQNPRHKITKRGQNVTFRCDPISEHNRLYWYRQTLGQGPEFLTYFQNEAQLEKSRLLSDRFSAERPKGSFSTLEIQRTEQGDSAMYLCASSLGLAAYNEQFFGPGTRLTVL.

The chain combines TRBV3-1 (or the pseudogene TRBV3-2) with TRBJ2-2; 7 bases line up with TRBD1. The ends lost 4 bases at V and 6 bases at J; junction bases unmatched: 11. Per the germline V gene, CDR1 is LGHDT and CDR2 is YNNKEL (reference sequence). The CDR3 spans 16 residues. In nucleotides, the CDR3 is TGTGCCAGCAGCCCCCGGACAGGCGGTTGGTCCGGGGAGCTGTTTTTT. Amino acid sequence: CASSPRTGGWSGELFF.

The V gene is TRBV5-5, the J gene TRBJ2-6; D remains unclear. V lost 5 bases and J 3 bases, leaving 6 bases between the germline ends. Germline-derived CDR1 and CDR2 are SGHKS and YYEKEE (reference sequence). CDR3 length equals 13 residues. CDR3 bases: TGTGCCAGCAGGGGTTTTGGGGCCAACGTCCTGACTTTC. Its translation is CASRGFGANVLTF.

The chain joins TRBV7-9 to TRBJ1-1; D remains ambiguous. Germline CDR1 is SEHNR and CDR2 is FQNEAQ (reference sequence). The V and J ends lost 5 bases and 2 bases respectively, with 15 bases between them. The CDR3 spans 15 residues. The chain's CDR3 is CASSQGRRFNTEAFF. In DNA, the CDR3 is TGTGCCAGCAGCCAAGGGCGGAGGTTCAACACTGAAGCTTTCTTT.

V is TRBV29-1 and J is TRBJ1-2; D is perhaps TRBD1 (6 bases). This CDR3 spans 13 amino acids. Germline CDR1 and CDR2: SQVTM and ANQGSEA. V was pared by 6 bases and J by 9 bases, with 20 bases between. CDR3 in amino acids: CSVEIGGGRRYTF. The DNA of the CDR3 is TGCAGCGTCGAAATTGGGGGCGGGAGACGCTACACCTTC.

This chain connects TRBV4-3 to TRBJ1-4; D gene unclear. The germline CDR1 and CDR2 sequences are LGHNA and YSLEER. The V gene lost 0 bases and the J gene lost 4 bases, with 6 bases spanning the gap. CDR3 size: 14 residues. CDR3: CASSQERFNEKLFF. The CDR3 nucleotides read TGCGCCAGCAGCCAAGAACGATTTAATGAAAAACTGTTTTTT.

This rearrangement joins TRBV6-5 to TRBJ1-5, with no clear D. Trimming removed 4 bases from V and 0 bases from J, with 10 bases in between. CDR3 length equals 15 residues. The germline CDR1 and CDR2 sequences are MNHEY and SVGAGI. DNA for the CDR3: TGTGCCAGCAGTTCTGGGAGCCTTAGCAATCAGCCCCAGCATTTT. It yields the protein CASSSGSLSNQPQHF.

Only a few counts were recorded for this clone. The CDR3 reads CASSQPGFEAFF. CDR3 nucleotide sequence: TGTGCCAGCAGCCAACCCGGGTTTGAAGCTTTCTTT. The V gene is TRBV7-2, the J gene TRBJ1-1; D gene uncertain. V lost 5 bases and J 7 bases, leaving 11 bases between the germline ends. This CDR3 has 12 residues. Germline V lookup: CDR1 SGHTA, CDR2 FQGNSA.